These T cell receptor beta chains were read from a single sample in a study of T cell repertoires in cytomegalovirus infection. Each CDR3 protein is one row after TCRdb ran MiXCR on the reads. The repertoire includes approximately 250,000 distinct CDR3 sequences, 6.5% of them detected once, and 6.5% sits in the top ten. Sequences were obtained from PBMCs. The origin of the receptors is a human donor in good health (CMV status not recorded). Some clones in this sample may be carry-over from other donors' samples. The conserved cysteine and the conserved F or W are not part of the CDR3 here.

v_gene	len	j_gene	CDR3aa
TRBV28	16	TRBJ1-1	ASSLLLQGGMGRTEAF
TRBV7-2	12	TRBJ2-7	ASSLSTGIYEQY
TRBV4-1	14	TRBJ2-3	ASSPERGGLVDTQY
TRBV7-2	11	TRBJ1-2	ASSLASGDSYT
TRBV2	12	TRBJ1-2	ASLPGTGGDGYT
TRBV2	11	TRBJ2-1	ASSDGGAREQF
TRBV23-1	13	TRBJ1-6	ASSQPGGGGSPLH
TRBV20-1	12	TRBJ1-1	SARGHFMNTEAF
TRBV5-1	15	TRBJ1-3	ASSPTQGANTGNTIY
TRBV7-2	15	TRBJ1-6	ASSSTGTGFYNSPLH
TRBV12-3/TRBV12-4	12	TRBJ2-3	ASSPPSDPDTQY
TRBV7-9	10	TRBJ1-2	ASSSRAESYT
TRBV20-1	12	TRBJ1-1	SARSHSGSTEAF
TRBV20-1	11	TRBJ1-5	SATLGNNQPQH
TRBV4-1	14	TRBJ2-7	ASSQMYRGSGYEQY
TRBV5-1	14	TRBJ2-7	ASSLAGGGRSYEQY
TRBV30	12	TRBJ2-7	AWTPLKEIGEQY
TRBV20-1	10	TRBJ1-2	SASKGDYGYT
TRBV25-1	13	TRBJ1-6	ASSDSARGDSPLH
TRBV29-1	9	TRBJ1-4	SGNDGGKLF
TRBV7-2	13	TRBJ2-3	ASSLQPVAGDTQY
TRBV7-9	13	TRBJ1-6	ASSLESQGASPLH
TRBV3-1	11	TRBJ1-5	ASSQEGIQPQH
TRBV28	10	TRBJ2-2	ASSTTTRELF
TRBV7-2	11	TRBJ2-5	ASSLEGEGTQY
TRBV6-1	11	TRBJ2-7	ASSERSPYEQY
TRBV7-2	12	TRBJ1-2	ASRGPAGNYGYT
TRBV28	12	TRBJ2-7	ASSFPDRTYEQY
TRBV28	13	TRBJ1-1	ASSPATSLNTEAF
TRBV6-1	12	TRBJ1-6	ASSEVRIWSPLH
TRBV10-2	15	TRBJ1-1	ASRAGTGRVREAEAF
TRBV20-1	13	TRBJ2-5	SAGASSGGAQTQY
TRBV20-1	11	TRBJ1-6	SAQQGRNSPLH
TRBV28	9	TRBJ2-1	ASSLRFGQF
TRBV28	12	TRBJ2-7	ASSFIGRTGEQY
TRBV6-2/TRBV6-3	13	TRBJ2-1	ATAGGGAGNNEQF
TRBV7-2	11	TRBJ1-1	ASSSRQDAEAF